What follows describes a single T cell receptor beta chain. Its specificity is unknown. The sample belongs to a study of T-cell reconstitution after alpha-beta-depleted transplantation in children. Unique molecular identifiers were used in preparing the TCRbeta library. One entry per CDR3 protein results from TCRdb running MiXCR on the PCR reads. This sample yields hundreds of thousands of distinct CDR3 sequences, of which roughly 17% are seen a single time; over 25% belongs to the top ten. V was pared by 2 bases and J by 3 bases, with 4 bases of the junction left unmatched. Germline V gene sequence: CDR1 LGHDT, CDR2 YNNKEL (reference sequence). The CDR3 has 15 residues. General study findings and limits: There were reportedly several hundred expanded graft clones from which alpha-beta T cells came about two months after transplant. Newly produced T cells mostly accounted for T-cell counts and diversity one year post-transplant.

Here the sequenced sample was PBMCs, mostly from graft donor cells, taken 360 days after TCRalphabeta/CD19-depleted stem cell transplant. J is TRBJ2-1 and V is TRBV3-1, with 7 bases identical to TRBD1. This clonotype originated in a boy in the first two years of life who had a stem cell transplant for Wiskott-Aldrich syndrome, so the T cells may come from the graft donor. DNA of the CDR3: TGTGCCAGCAGCCAACCCAGACAGGGCTACAATGAGCAGTTCTTC. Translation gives CASSQPRQGYNEQFF.